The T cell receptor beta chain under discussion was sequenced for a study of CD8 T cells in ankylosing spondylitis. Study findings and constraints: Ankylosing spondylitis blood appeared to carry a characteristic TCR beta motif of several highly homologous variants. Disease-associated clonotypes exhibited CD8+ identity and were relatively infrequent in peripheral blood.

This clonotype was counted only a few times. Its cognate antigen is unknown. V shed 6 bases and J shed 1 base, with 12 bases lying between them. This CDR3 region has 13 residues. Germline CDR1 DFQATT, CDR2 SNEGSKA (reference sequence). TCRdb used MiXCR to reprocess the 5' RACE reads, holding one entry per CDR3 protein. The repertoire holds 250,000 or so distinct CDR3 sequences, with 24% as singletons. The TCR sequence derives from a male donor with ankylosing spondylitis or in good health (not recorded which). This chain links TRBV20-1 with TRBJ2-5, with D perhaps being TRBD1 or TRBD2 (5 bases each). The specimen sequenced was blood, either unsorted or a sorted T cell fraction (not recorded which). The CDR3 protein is CSASDSGQETQYF. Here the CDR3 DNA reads TGCAGTGCCTCCGACAGCGGCCAAGAGACCCAGTACTTC.